Presented here are 27 T cell receptor beta chains from one specimen sequenced in a study of identifying expanded T cells in peripheral blood. Produced via immunoSEQ multiplex PCR; TCRdb's table is partial and in-frame only. Of about 50,000 clones listed, approximately 82% are singletons. Sequencing was done on a sample of blood. All receptors come from a person between 18 and 75 years old in good health.

The sample holds a few counts of this clone. CDR3 amino acids: CASRLTGEGGYTF. The DNA for the CDR3 is TGTGCCAGCAGACTTACAGGGGAAGGTGGCTACACCTTC. The chain has TRBV27 and TRBJ1-2; TRBD1 agrees at 7 bases. V gave up 6 bases and J gave up 7 bases; unmatched junction bases: 8. The CDR3 extends over 13 amino acids. Germline assignment: CDR1 MNHEY and CDR2 SMNVEV (reference sequence).

This clone was detected once. The chain joins TRBV7-2 to TRBJ2-2, with 7 bases that match TRBD1. The germline CDR1 and CDR2 sequences are SGHTA and FQGNSA. This CDR3 spans 15 amino acids. Losses at the gene ends were 1 base for V and 4 bases for J; bases not matched to a gene: 3. The CDR3 here is CASSLGAGGTGELFF. In DNA form, the CDR3 reads TGTGCCAGCAGCTTAGGGGCAGGGGGCACCGGGGAGCTGTTTTTT.

This sequence joins TRBV6-6 and TRBJ1-5; the match to TRBD1 covers 7 bases. CDR3 size: 16 residues. Trimming removed 6 bases from V and 2 bases from J; junction bases left unmatched: 10. Germline V lookup: CDR1 MNHNY, CDR2 SVGAGI (reference sequence). The CDR3 loop reads CASRKPGQTGNQPQHF. The CDR3 DNA sequence: TGTGCCAGCAGAAAACCGGGACAGACCGGCAATCAGCCCCAGCATTTT.

The chain carries TRBV11-1 and TRBJ1-1; D is perhaps TRBD1 (5 bases). V lost 0 bases and J lost 5, with 13 bases in between. Germline V lookup: CDR1 SGHAT, CDR2 FQDESV (reference sequence). The CDR3 spans 15 residues. The CDR3 is CASSLAMGERTEAFF. The CDR3 nucleotides are TGTGCCAGCAGCTTAGCGATGGGGGAGAGGACTGAAGCTTTCTTT.

This clone was seen a handful of times. The chain couples TRBV9 to TRBJ1-1; TRBD1 is a possible D gene (6 bases). The CDR3 spans 15 residues. Germline loops: CDR1 SGDLS, CDR2 YYNGEE. V lost 0 bases and J 1 base, leaving 10 bases between the germline ends. This CDR3 reads CASSVDPDRNTEAFF. The CDR3 nucleotides read TGTGCCAGCAGCGTAGACCCGGACAGGAACACTGAAGCTTTCTTT.

The chain is built from TRBV7-2 and TRBJ1-5, with TRBD1 as a possible D gene (5 bases). V gave up 1 base and J gave up 3 bases, with 10 bases separating them. This CDR3 spans 15 amino acids. The germline gives CDR1 SGHTA, CDR2 FQGNSA. The CDR3 DNA reads TGTGCCAGCAGCTTAGGGGGGATCGTCAATCAGCCCCAGCATTTT. It specifies CASSLGGIVNQPQHF.

The chain is built from TRBV2 and TRBJ2-7; tentative D call: TRBD2 (6 bases). Germline-derived CDR1 and CDR2 are SNHLY and FYNNEI. The CDR3 contains 14 residues. The V gene lost 4 bases and the J gene lost 1 base, with 11 bases spanning the gap. CDR3 in DNA: TGTGCCAGCAGTGTGGCAGGGACTTCCTACGAGCAGTACGTC. This encodes CASSVAGTSYEQYV.

The chain carries TRBV5-1 and TRBJ2-3; D is ambiguous. CDR1 is SGHRS and CDR2 is YFSETQ in the germline V gene. CDR3 length equals 13 residues. The germline V and J ends were trimmed by 4 bases and 0 bases, with 6 bases remaining between them. This CDR3 is CASSLSSTDTQYF. The CDR3 DNA reads TGCGCCAGCAGCCTGTCTAGCACAGATACGCAGTATTTT.

This rearrangement joins TRBV18 to TRBJ2-4, with 11 bases identical to TRBD2. This CDR3 comprises 17 residues. CDR1 is KGHSH and CDR2 is LQKENI in the germline V gene. J was trimmed by 3 bases and V by 2 bases; bases with no gene match: 6. The CDR3 coding sequence is TGTGCCAGCTCACCATCGGGGACTAGCGGTAACAAAAACATTCAGTACTTC. Translated: CASSPSGTSGNKNIQYF.

The chain couples TRBV6-4 to TRBJ2-1, with TRBD2 matching over 11 bases. V lost 4 bases and J lost 7; bases outside the gene matches: 3. CDR3 length: 14 amino acids. Germline V gives CDR1 MRHNA, CDR2 SNTAGT. CDR3 region: CASSVLAGANEQFF. DNA of the CDR3: TGTGCCAGCAGTGTACTAGCGGGGGCAAATGAGCAGTTCTTC.

This sequence joins TRBV4-3 and TRBJ1-4, with D unresolved. The CDR3 contains 13 residues. Germline assignment: CDR1 LGHNA and CDR2 YSLEER. Trimming left V 5 bases short and J 7 bases short, with 11 bases between. DNA for the CDR3: TGCGCCAGCAGCGAAGCGTCGGGTGAAAAACTGTTTTTT. The encoded protein is CASSEASGEKLFF.

The chain carries TRBV6-1 and TRBJ1-5; no reliable D call. V lost 6 bases, J lost 0 bases, and 9 bases lay in between. The germline V gene encodes CDR1 MNHNS and CDR2 SASEGT. The CDR3 consists of 14 residues. CDR3 nucleotide sequence: TGTGCCAGCAGGAGAATGTATAGCAATCAGCCCCAGCATTTT. Residues: CASRRMYSNQPQHF.

The CDR3 nucleotides read TGTGCCAGCACCCCACTCTGGGACAGGGGCTACGAGCAGTACTTC. Translation gives CASTPLWDRGYEQYF. This chain links TRBV7-1 with TRBJ2-7; the match to TRBD1 covers 10 bases. Being an ORF, TRBV7-1 has a function that is uncertain. CDR3 size: 15 residues. V was pared by 7 bases and J by 3 bases, with 9 bases of the junction left unmatched.

The CDR3 is CASSLWDRPYEQYF. Here the CDR3 DNA reads TGTGCCAGCAGCCTCTGGGACAGACCGTACGAGCAGTACTTC. The V call is TRBV14, the J call TRBJ2-7; TRBD1 matches 7 bases. V shed 4 bases and J 4 bases; nucleotides not matched to a gene: 7. Germline lookup yields CDR1 SGHDN and CDR2 FVKESK. The CDR3 is 14 residues long.

The rearrangement joins TRBV7-2 to TRBJ1-1; 8 bases fit TRBD1. The CDR3 runs to 15 residues. V gave up 5 bases and J gave up 0 bases; unmatched junction bases: 5. CDR1 is SGHTA, CDR2 FQGNSA, per germline. Here the CDR3 reads CASSPQGQVNTEAFF. The CDR3 DNA is TGTGCCAGCAGCCCTCAGGGACAGGTGAACACTGAAGCTTTCTTT. The full variable domain, rest sourced from reference TRBV7-2 and TRBJ1-1, is GAGVSQSPSNKVTEKGKDVELRCDPISGHTALYWYRQSLGQGLEFLIYFQGNSAPDKSGLPSDRFSAERTGGSVSTLTIQRTQQEDSAVYLCASSPQGQVNTEAFFGQGTRLTVV.

V gene TRBV5-1 combines with J gene TRBJ1-2; perhaps TRBD1 as D (6 bases). This CDR3 spans 15 amino acids. Trimming removed 5 bases from V and 6 bases from J, with 20 bases in between. Per the germline V gene, CDR1 is SGHRS and CDR2 is YFSETQ. The CDR3 sequence: CASSSNPGVSDGYTF. The CDR3, as DNA: TGCGCCAGCAGTTCGAACCCAGGGGTTTCAGATGGCTACACCTTC.

The chain couples TRBV6-5 to TRBJ2-3, with D perhaps matching TRBD2 (5 bases). From germline, CDR1 is MNHEY and CDR2 SVGAGI. V was pared by 0 bases and J by 4 bases, with 5 bases between. The length of the CDR3 is 13 residues. The CDR3 nucleotides read TGTGCCAGCAGTTACTCGAGGGCAGATACGCAGTATTTT. It encodes CASSYSRADTQYF.

The rearrangement links TRBV7-9 to TRBJ1-2; the match to TRBD1 covers 11 bases. Germline trimming cut 3 bases from V and 4 bases from J; bases unmatched to any gene: 13. The germline V gene has CDR1 SEHNR and CDR2 FQNEAQ (reference sequence). The CDR3 loop spans 18 amino acids. CDR3 in DNA: TGTGCCAGCAGCTTCCGAAGTACCGGGACAGGGGGATCCTATGGCTACACCTTC. Translation gives CASSFRSTGTGGSYGYTF.

The gene calls are TRBV7-2 and TRBJ1-1; D is uncertain. Germline V gene sequence: CDR1 SGHTA, CDR2 FQGNSA. The ends were cut back, 5 bases at V and 1 base at J, with 8 bases in the middle. The CDR3 extends over 13 amino acids. CDR3 sequence: CASSLEQNTEAFF. Here the CDR3 DNA reads TGTGCCAGCAGCCTTGAACAGAACACTGAAGCTTTCTTT.

V and J are TRBV6-1 and TRBJ2-3; a possible D gene is TRBD1 (5 bases). This CDR3 has 14 residues. Trimming stripped 3 bases from V and 5 bases from J, with 12 bases between. Germline V gene sequence: CDR1 MNHNS, CDR2 SASEGT. The CDR3, as DNA: TGTGCCAGCAGTGAGGGGCTTTTTTTAGATACGCAGTATTTT. It specifies CASSEGLFLDTQYF.

This clone has more than one count but fewer than ten. The chain carries TRBV19 and TRBJ1-1; TRBD1 might be the D (6 bases). This CDR3 spans 13 amino acids. The germline gives CDR1 LNHDA, CDR2 SQIVND (reference sequence). The CDR3 loop reads CAVYGGLGTEAFF. The CDR3 nucleotides read TGTGCGGTGTATGGGGGCCTGGGCACTGAAGCTTTCTTT.

This rearrangement joins TRBV30 to TRBJ2-7; no reliable D call. The CDR3 sequence is 13 residues long. Deletions cut 0 bases from V and 6 bases from J, with 12 bases between. The germline V gene has CDR1 GTSNPN and CDR2 SVGIG (reference sequence). In nucleotides, the CDR3 is TGTGCCTGGAGTGTCCCTTTCGGTGGCGAGCAGTACTTC. This translates into CAWSVPFGGEQYF.

In nucleotides, the CDR3 is TGTGCCAGCAGCTTAGAGGGGGCCGTTCACCACGAGCAGTACTTC. This sequence encodes CASSLEGAVHHEQYF. The chain uses TRBV7-9 and TRBJ2-7, with 7 positions matching TRBD1. Germline lookup yields CDR1 SEHNR and CDR2 FQNEAQ (reference sequence). J gave up 5 bases and V 1 base, and 8 bases lay outside the gene matches. The CDR3 covers 15 residues.

This clone appeared once. CDR3 sequence reads: CASSAEGTQYF. The CDR3 DNA follows: TGTGCCAGCAGCGCGGAGGGTACGCAGTATTTT. The chain recombines TRBV9 with TRBJ2-3; D is perhaps TRBD2 (6 bases). CDR3 length: 11 amino acids. Between the trimmed V and J ends, which lost 3 bases and 8 bases, there was a span of 7 bases. The germline V gene encodes CDR1 SGDLS and CDR2 YYNGEE. Based on the CDR3 plus reference TRBV9 and TRBJ2-3, the full variable domain is DSGVTQTPKHLITATGQRVTLRCSPRSGDLSVYWYQQSLDQGLQFLIQYYNGEERAKGNILERFSAQQFPDLHSELNLSSLELGDSALYFCASSAEGTQYFGPGTRLTVL.

In the case of this clone: This specimen includes other DNA sequences encoding the same CDR3. The genes are TRBV5-1 and TRBJ1-2, with 12 bases that match TRBD1. The CDR3 has 14 amino acids. Germline loops: CDR1 SGHRS, CDR2 YFSETQ. V was pared by 0 bases and J by 8 bases, with 2 bases of the junction left unmatched. The CDR3 here is CASSLAGTGGGYTF. The CDR3 coding sequence is TGCGCCAGCAGCTTGGCGGGGACAGGGGGCGGCTACACCTTC.

The CDR3 DNA follows: TGTGCCAGCAGCGAGAGTAGCGGGAGGAGGGAGACCCAGTACTTC. This sequence encodes CASSESSGRRETQYF. The chain is built from TRBV5-4 and TRBJ2-5, with 10 bases matching TRBD2. V gave up 4 bases and J gave up 5 bases; unmatched junction bases: 8. The CDR3 consists of 15 residues. Germline values: CDR1 SGHNT, CDR2 YYREEE (reference sequence).

This clone was recorded once. The V and J genes are TRBV6-1 and TRBJ2-3; D perhaps matches TRBD2 (7 bases). V lost 2 bases and J 4 bases, leaving 13 bases between the germline ends. CDR3 length: 15 amino acids. Per the germline V gene, CDR1 is MNHNS and CDR2 is SASEGT. The CDR3 region is CASSERRGPADTQYF. Here the CDR3 DNA reads TGTGCCAGCAGTGAAAGGCGGGGGCCGGCAGATACGCAGTATTTT.